Below are 12 T cell receptor beta chains sequenced from a single sample in a study of T cells in localized non-small cell lung cancer. Sequencing used immunoSEQ multiplex PCR; TCRdb keeps in-frame clones, though not all of them. Of approximately 26,000 clones in the sample, over 70% were seen once. The input for sequencing was peripheral blood, taken before any cancer treatment. The receptor source for this set is a man aged 35 to 69 with stage III squamous cell lung carcinoma.

This chain joins TRBV19 and TRBJ1-5; D is possibly TRBD1 (5 bases). Germline V gene lookup returns CDR1 LNHDA and CDR2 SQIVND (reference sequence). V dropped 6 bases and J dropped 0 bases, with 9 bases sitting between them. This CDR3 region has 14 residues. The DNA for the CDR3 is TGTGCCAGTAGCCGGGGGGATAGCAATCAGCCCCAGCATTTT. Translation gives CASSRGDSNQPQHF. Filled out from reference TRBV19 and TRBJ1-5, the complete variable domain reads DGGITQSPKYLFRKEGQNVTLSCEQNLNHDAMYWYRQDPGQGLRLIYYSQIVNDFQKGDIAEGYSVSREKKESFPLTVTSAQKNPTAFYLCASSRGDSNQPQHFGDGTRLSIL.

This clone has more than one count but fewer than ten. The gene calls are TRBV4-1 and TRBJ2-3; TRBD1 is a possible D gene (5 bases). CDR3 size: 13 residues. The germline V gene has CDR1 MGHRA and CDR2 YSYEKL. The V and J ends lost 2 bases and 5 bases respectively, with 8 bases between them. The CDR3 loop is CASSQTGQDTQYF. As DNA, the CDR3 is TGCGCCAGCAGCCAAACAGGACAAGATACGCAGTATTTT.

The J gene is TRBJ1-6, the V gene TRBV30, with D perhaps TRBD1 (6 bases). CDR1 and CDR2 from the germline V gene are GTSNPN and SVGIG (reference sequence). The CDR3 sequence is 14 residues long. Trimming shortened V by 0 bases and J by 14 bases, and 17 bases separated the two germline ends. The CDR3 coding sequence is TGTGCCTGGAGTGTCCGGGGGGCTTTCGTGTCCCTCCACTTT. This encodes CAWSVRGAFVSLHF.

This clone appeared a single time. The rearrangement uses TRBV21-1 and TRBJ2-4. TRBV21-1 is a listed pseudogene. The CDR3 covers 17 residues. The CDR3 spells CASSKEARALTKNIQYF. The CDR3 DNA reads as TGTGCCAGCAGCAAAGAAGCCCGGGCCCTAACCAAAAACATTCAGTACTTC.

This chain links TRBV27 with TRBJ1-2; 7 nucleotides agree with TRBD1. The CDR3 covers 19 residues. After removal of 5 bases from V and 5 bases from J, the junction contained 23 bases not matched to a gene. Germline V CDR1 and CDR2: MNHEY, SMNVEV (reference sequence). The CDR3: CASSPLKTLTGRATYGYTF. DNA of the CDR3: TGTGCCAGCAGTCCTTTAAAAACCTTGACAGGGAGAGCTACTTATGGCTACACCTTC.

The rearrangement joins TRBV6-1 to TRBJ1-2; D perhaps matches TRBD1 (6 bases). In germline, CDR1 is MNHNS, CDR2 SASEGT. The CDR3 sequence is 14 residues long. With 2 bases removed from V and 2 bases from J, the gap between germline ends came to 9 bases. The DNA of the CDR3 is TGTGCCAGCAGTGAAACAGGGAGGAACTATGGCTACACCTTC. Its translation is CASSETGRNYGYTF.

The V and J genes are TRBV10-2 and TRBJ1-2, with D unclear. The V end was cut by 7 bases, the J end by 4 bases, with 10 bases between. CDR3 length: 12 amino acids. Germline CDR1 and CDR2: WSHSY and SAAADI. This CDR3 is CASIGSSYGYTF. DNA for the CDR3: TGCGCCAGCATTGGGTCCTCCTATGGCTACACCTTC.

CDR3 coding DNA: TGTGCCAGCAGCCCAGAATCCCCCCGTAACACCATATATTTT. It specifies CASSPESPRNTIYF. This chain uses TRBV6-6 with TRBJ1-3, with D uncertain. This CDR3 region has 14 residues. Germline V gives CDR1 MNHNY, CDR2 SVGAGI (reference sequence). V was shortened by 6 bases and J by 7 bases, with 16 bases between the two germline ends.

The chain combines TRBV6-1 with TRBJ1-3; a weak D match, TRBD1 (5 bases). Germline loops: CDR1 MNHNS, CDR2 SASEGT. The CDR3 has 15 amino acids. V gave up 2 bases and J gave up 0 bases, with 8 bases separating them. The CDR3 DNA follows: TGTGCCAGCAGTGAAATAGGGGACTCTGGAAACACCATATATTTT. It codes for CASSEIGDSGNTIYF.

The chain has TRBV7-6 and TRBJ1-1; D ambiguous. CDR3 length: 12 amino acids. Germline V gene sequence: CDR1 SGHVS, CDR2 FNYEAQ. Trimming left V 1 base short and J 8 bases short, with 8 bases between. The CDR3 reads CASSLGEGEAFF. The CDR3 bases are TGTGCCAGCAGCTTAGGGGAGGGCGAAGCTTTCTTT.

The chain carries TRBV28 and TRBJ1-2, with TRBD1 matching 9 bases. V was clipped by 4 bases and J by 7 bases; unmatched bases: 10. Germline V gene data show CDR1 as MDHEN and CDR2 as SYDVKM. The CDR3 spans 15 residues. CDR3 protein: CASSSTGGARSGYTF. The CDR3 DNA is TGTGCCAGCAGTTCCACAGGGGGCGCCCGTTCTGGCTACACCTTC.

The gene calls are TRBV13 and TRBJ2-2; possibly TRBD1 for D (5 bases). The CDR3 sequence is 14 residues long. Germline V gives CDR1 PRHDT, CDR2 FYEKMQ (reference sequence). The V gene lost 1 base and the J gene lost 6 bases, with 9 bases spanning the gap. In DNA form, the CDR3 reads TGTGCCAGCAGCTTAGAGACAGAACCCGGGGAGCTGTTTTTT. This sequence encodes CASSLETEPGELFF.